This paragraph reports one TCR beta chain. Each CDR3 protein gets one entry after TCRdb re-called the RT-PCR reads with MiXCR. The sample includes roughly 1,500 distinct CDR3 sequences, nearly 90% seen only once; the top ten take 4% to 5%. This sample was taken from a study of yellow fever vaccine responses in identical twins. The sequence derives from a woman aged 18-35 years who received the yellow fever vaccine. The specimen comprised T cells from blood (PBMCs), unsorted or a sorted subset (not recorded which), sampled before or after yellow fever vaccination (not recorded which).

The CDR3 is CASSEVGLAGGRETQYF. CDR3 coding DNA: TGTGCCAGCAGTGAAGTTGGATTAGCGGGGGGCCGGGAGACCCAGTACTTC. V usage is TRBV2 and J usage is TRBJ2-5, with TRBD2 identical over 10 bases. J was trimmed by 5 bases and V by 1 base; bases with no gene match: 10. The length of the CDR3 is 17 residues. CDR1 is SNHLY, CDR2 FYNNEI, per germline.